This T cell receptor (beta chain) was identified during a study of tissue T cells after allogeneic stem cell transplantation. Time point specified: mouse harvest day 7 after allogeneic transplant. Tail vein injection delivered 10^7 T-cell-depleted bone marrow cells and 10^6 splenic CD5+ T cells. Here immunoSEQ multiplex PCR was the method, and the copy in TCRdb shows in-frame clones only, minus some. This sample has 6,400 or so clones, with 40% to 60% found just once. A remark on this clone: Gene and germline names: mouse.

The sequence came from a female BALB/c mouse given C57BL/6 T cells with graft-versus-host disease after an allogeneic hematopoietic cell transplant. Specimen: gut tissue.

CDR3: CASSQDRGDTEVFF. The CDR3 DNA, read in part, is TGTGCCAGCAGCCAAGACAGGGGGGACACAGAAGTCTTC. The chain has TRBV2 and TRBJ1-1, with 7 positions matching TRBD1. The read gets to within 1 residue of the CDR3 end, and the germline J gene fills in the rest. Germline trimming cut 0 bases from V and 3 bases from J; bases unmatched to any gene: 1. Germline loops: CDR1 LGHNA, CDR2 YSYQKL. CDR3 length equals 14 residues.